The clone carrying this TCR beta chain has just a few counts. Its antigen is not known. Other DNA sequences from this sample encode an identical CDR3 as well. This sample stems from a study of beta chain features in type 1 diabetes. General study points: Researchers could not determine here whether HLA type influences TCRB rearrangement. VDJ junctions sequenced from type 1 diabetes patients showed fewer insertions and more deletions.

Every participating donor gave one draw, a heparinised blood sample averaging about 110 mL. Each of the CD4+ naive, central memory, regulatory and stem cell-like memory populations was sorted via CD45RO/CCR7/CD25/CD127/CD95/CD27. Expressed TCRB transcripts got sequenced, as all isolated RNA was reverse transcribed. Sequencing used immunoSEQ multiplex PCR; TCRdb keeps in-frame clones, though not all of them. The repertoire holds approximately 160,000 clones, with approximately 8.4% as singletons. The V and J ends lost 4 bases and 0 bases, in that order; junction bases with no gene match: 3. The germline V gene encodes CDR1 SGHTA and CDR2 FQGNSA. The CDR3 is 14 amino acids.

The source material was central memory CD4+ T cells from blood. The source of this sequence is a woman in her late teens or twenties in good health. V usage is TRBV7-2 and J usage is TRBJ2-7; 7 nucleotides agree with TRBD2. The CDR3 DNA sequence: TGTGCCAGCAGCTCCGGGGGGAGCTCCTACGAGCAGTACTTC. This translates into CASSSGGSSYEQYF.